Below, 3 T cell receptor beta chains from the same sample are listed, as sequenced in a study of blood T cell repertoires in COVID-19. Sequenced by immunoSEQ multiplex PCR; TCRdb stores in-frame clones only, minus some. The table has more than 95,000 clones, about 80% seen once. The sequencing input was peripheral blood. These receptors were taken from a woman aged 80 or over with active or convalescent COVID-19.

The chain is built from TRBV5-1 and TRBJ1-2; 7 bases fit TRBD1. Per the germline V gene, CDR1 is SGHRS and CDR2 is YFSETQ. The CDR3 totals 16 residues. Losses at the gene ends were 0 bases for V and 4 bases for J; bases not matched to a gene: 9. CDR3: CASSLVTGGTAYGYTF. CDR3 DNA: TGCGCCAGCAGCTTGGTTACGGGAGGGACAGCCTATGGCTACACCTTC. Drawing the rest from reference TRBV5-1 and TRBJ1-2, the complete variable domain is KAGVTQTPRYLIKTRGQQVTLSCSPISGHRSVSWYQQTPGQGLQFLFEYFSETQRNKGNFPGRFSGRQFSNSRSEMNVSTLELGDSALYLCASSLVTGGTAYGYTFGSGTRLTVV.

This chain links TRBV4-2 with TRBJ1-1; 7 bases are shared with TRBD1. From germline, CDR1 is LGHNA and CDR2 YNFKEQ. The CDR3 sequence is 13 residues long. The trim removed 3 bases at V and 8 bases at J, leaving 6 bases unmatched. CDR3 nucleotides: TGTGCCAGCAGCCAGGGCGGGACAGCAGAAGCTTTCTTT. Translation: CASSQGGTAEAFF.

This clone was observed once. The CDR3 loop reads CASSMDRNFEAFF. The CDR3 DNA is TGTGCCAGCAGCATGGACAGGAACTTTGAAGCTTTCTTT. This chain joins TRBV2 and TRBJ1-1; TRBD1 matches 7 bases. CDR3 size: 13 residues. CDR1 and CDR2 (germline): SNHLY, FYNNEI. V was pared by 6 bases and J by 7 bases, with 8 bases of the junction left unmatched.